This T cell receptor beta chain was captured by sequencing in a study of metastatic and nonmetastatic thyroid tumors. At the level of the study: The comparison covered peripheral blood and tumor or nodule tissue in malignant and benign thyroid patients. Findings and limits, study-wide: Within blood and tumor, benign nodules reportedly had significantly lower TCR beta diversity than malignant thyroid tumors did.

No treatment had been given to any patient before thyroid surgery. This clone is medium-sized within its sample. The antigen remains undetermined. Germline V gives CDR1 LGHDT, CDR2 YNNKEL (reference sequence). V was shortened by 0 bases and J by 1 base, with 3 bases between the two germline ends. This CDR3 contains 13 residues. As processed by the authors: Construction of a distant-metastasis classifier for papillary thyroid cancer relied on CDR3 differences across clinicopathological groups. With MiXCR, TCRdb called clones anew from the PCR reads. TCRdb's processing, not the study's, gives the V and J calls here. This sample yields 4,000 to 5,000 clones, of which 17% are seen a single time; 16% belongs to the top ten.

The sequenced material came from adjacent normal tissue. The V call is TRBV3-1, the J call TRBJ1-1; D remains ambiguous. This receptor was taken from a female donor with papillary thyroid cancer or a benign thyroid nodule (not recorded which). Some clones in this sample may be carry-over from other donors' samples. The CDR3 loop is CASSQDRNTEAFF. CDR3 DNA: TGTGCCAGCAGCCAAGACAGGAACACTGAAGCTTTCTTT. The entire variable domain, with the rest obtained from reference TRBV3-1 and TRBJ1-1, is as follows: DTAVSQTPKYLVTQMGNDKSIKCEQNLGHDTMYWYKQDSKKFLKIMFSYNNKELIINETVPNRFSPKSPDKAHLNLHINSLELGDSAVYFCASSQDRNTEAFFGQGTRLTVV.